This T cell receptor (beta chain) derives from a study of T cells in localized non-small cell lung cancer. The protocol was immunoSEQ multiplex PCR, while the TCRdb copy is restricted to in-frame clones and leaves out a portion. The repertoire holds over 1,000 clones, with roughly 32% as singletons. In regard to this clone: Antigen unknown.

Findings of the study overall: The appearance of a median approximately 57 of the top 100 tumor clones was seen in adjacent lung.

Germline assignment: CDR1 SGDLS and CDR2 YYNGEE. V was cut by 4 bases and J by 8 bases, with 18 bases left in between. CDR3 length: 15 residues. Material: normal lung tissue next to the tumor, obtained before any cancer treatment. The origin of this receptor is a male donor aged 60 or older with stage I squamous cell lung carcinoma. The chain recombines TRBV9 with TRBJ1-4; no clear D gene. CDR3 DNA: TGTGCCAGCAGCCCTGAGGACTCGGGAGGGGAAAAACTGTTTTTT. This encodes CASSPEDSGGEKLFF.